This section outlines one T cell receptor beta chain sequence together with its context. The germline V gene encodes CDR1 KGHSH and CDR2 LQKENI. This CDR3 is 16 amino acids long. The V segment lost 2 bases and the J segment 3 bases; nucleotides outside the gene matches: 7. The data are from a study of blood T cell repertoires in COVID-19. Generated by immunoSEQ multiplex PCR, the TCRdb table keeps only in-frame clones and is missing some. The sample yields 99,000 or so clones, about 89% seen once. The receptor was isolated from a man in his forties or fifties with acute or convalescent COVID-19. Input material: peripheral blood. This chain connects TRBV18 to TRBJ2-4, with 7 bases that match TRBD2. As DNA, the CDR3 is TGTGCCAGCTCACCATTTGAAGGACTAGGCAAAAACATTCAGTACTTC. Its translation is CASSPFEGLGKNIQYF.